This is a list of T cell receptor beta chains from one sample in a study of blood T cells in healthy people across ages. TCRdb reprocessed the 5' RACE reads via MiXCR and lists one record per CDR3 protein. The sample contains about 1.4 million distinct CDR3 sequences, around 59% of which appear only once. Material for sequencing was blood. All receptors derive from a man aged 18 to 30 in good health. The CDR3 runs from the conserved cysteine through the conserved F or W. D genes are given only for firm matches. Some rows mark clone size as missing; the rest say once, few, many or name a class of expanded clone.

TRBV29-1	few	TRBJ2-1	NA	CSVGWGDEQFF	TGCAGCGTGGGGTGGGGCGATGAGCAGTTCTTC
TRBV6-2/TRBV6-3	once	TRBJ1-6	NA	CACRGPFFSPLHF	TGTGCCTGCAGGGGACCCTTTTTTTCACCCCTCCACTTT
TRBV6-6	NA	TRBJ2-1	NA	CASSYSGISGDEQFF	TGTGCCAGCAGTTACTCGGGGATCTCGGGAGATGAGCAGTTCTTC
TRBV20-1	few	TRBJ2-3	NA	CSAPLRLVAADTQYF	TGCAGTGCCCCATTACGACTAGTGGCGGCAGATACGCAGTATTTT
TRBV9	NA	TRBJ2-3	TRBD2	CASSVRLAGGTDTQYF	TGTGCCAGCAGCGTCAGACTAGCGGGGGGCACAGATACGCAGTATTTT
TRBV7-2	NA	TRBJ2-5	NA	CASSLASGYSQETQYF	TGTGCCAGCAGCTTAGCGTCGGGCTACTCACAAGAGACCCAGTACTTC
TRBV19	once	TRBJ1-2	NA	CASSIGAGNYGYTF	TGTGCCAGTAGTATAGGCGCAGGGAACTATGGCTACACCTTC
TRBV6-1	NA	TRBJ2-5	NA	CATFKSRYQETQYF	TGTGCCACCTTCAAATCAAGGTACCAAGAGACCCAGTACTTC
TRBV7-2	NA	TRBJ2-1	NA	CASSPSNGGPNEQFF	TGTGCCAGCAGCCCCTCCAACGGGGGGCCCAATGAGCAGTTCTTC
TRBV3-1	NA	TRBJ1-4	NA	CASSPAGGGETEKLFF	TGTGCCAGCAGCCCAGCGGGGGGGGGGGAAACTGAAAAACTGTTTTTT
TRBV7-9	NA	TRBJ2-7	NA	CASSLFVSSYEQYF	TGCGCCAGCAGCTTATTCGTGTCGTCTTACGAGCAGTACTTC
TRBV20-1	NA	TRBJ1-1	NA	CSARAYRVNTETFF	TGCAGTGCTAGAGCTTACAGGGTGAACACTGAAACTTTCTTT
TRBV6-1	NA	TRBJ2-7	NA	CASSGTGSTYEQYF	TGTGCCAGCAGTGGTACAGGTTCCACCTACGAGCAGTACTTC
TRBV3-1	NA	TRBJ2-7	NA	CASSQDVGLRVYEQYF	TGTGCCAGCAGCCAAGATGTGGGACTTCGGGTCTACGAGCAGTACTTC
TRBV7-8	NA	TRBJ2-5	TRBD2	CASSRGEGETQYF	TGTGCCAGCAGCCGGGGGGAGGGAGAGACCCAGTACTTC
TRBV6-1	NA	TRBJ2-7	TRBD2	CASRTSGLYEQYF	TGTGCCAGCAGGACTAGCGGGCTCTACGAGCAGTACTTC
TRBV21-1	NA	TRBJ1-4	NA	CASSNPGTEKLFF	TGTGCCAGCAGCAATCCGGGGACTGAAAAACTGTTTTTT
TRBV29-1	NA	TRBJ2-1	NA	CSVTDWESSYNEQFF	TGCAGCGTGACCGATTGGGAGAGCTCCTACAATGAGCAGTTCTTC